The entry below gives a single T cell receptor (beta chain) sequence along with its context. This sample was included in a study of blood T cell repertoires in COVID-19. Germline CDR1 and CDR2: SGHRS and YFSETQ. The CDR3 spans 14 residues. V gave up 4 bases and J gave up 6 bases; unmatched junction bases: 6. Assay: immunoSEQ multiplex PCR; the TCRdb copy retains only in-frame clones and omits some. This table has around 200,000 clones, approximately 84% appearing once. The chain combines TRBV5-1 with TRBJ2-3; 9 bases align to TRBD1. The specimen sequenced was PBMCs or T cells enriched from blood (not recorded which). The sequence was collected from a woman aged 25 to 39 who had recovered from COVID-19. DNA of the CDR3: TGCGCCAGCAGCCCAGGGACAGGGACGGATACGCAGTATTTT. Its protein is CASSPGTGTDTQYF.